These 9 T cell receptor beta chains came from one sample sequenced in a study of T cells in Graves' hyperthyroidism and ophthalmopathy. Amplification of TCR beta CDR3 regions used RNA as the template. HTBI primers were employed in a first-round RT-PCR of the TCR CDR3. TCRdb recomputed calls from the multiplex PCR reads with MiXCR, one row per CDR3 protein. The sample includes 380,000 or so distinct CDR3 sequences, approximately 19% seen only once; the top ten take about 3.5%. The specimen sequenced was blood. The receptors come from a woman aged 18-29 years with Graves' hyperthyroidism.

This clonotype was seen repeatedly, ten times or more. The chain carries TRBV11-2 and TRBJ2-7, with D possibly matching TRBD2 (6 bases). Per the germline V gene, CDR1 is SGHAT and CDR2 is FQNNGV. V was shortened by 0 bases and J by 10 bases, with 13 bases between the two germline ends. The CDR3 contains 13 residues. CDR3 coding DNA: TGTGCCAGCAGCTTAGAGGGCGGGACCTCACAGTACTTC. It yields the protein CASSLEGGTSQYF.

This clonotype was observed many times. V is TRBV3-1 and J is TRBJ1-1; D unclear. The CDR3 has 12 residues. Germline V gives CDR1 LGHDT, CDR2 YNNKEL (reference sequence). Trimming shortened V by 1 base and J by 11 bases, and 11 bases separated the two germline ends. The CDR3 bases are TGTGCCAGCAGCCAAGGTGGGCGTTGGGCTTTCTTT. Translation: CASSQGGRWAFF.

Many counts were recorded for this clonotype. The J gene is TRBJ2-7, the V gene TRBV28; D uncertain. CDR3 length: 15 amino acids. The germline CDR1 and CDR2 sequences are MDHEN and SYDVKM. V lost 3 bases and J 4 bases, leaving 16 bases between the germline ends. The CDR3 DNA reads TGTGCCAGCAGTTTCTTTGGACCGCCTGGGTACGAGCAGTACTTC. It translates to CASSFFGPPGYEQYF.

This clonotype has at least ten counts. The chain recombines TRBV28 with TRBJ2-7; 7 positions match TRBD1. The V gene end was trimmed by 8 bases and the J gene end by 6 bases; junction bases not matched to a gene: 4. Germline V CDR1 and CDR2: MDHEN, SYDVKM. CDR3 length: 11 amino acids. CDR3 sequence (DNA): TGTGCCAGCCTGGGACAGCGCGAGCAGTACTTC. Translated, it gives CASLGQREQYF.

This clonotype was recorded at least ten times. Here the CDR3 reads CASSLQHRGTGELFF. As DNA, the CDR3 is TGTGCCAGCAGCTTACAGCACAGGGGAACCGGGGAGCTGTTTTTT. The gene calls are TRBV13 and TRBJ2-2; 7 bases are a match to TRBD1. This CDR3 is 15 amino acids long. J lost 5 bases, V lost 2 bases, and 5 bases had no gene match. Germline CDR1 is PRHDT and CDR2 is FYEKMQ (reference sequence).

This clonotype showed up many times. This rearrangement joins TRBV7-8 to TRBJ1-2; 7 bases are a match to TRBD1. CDR1 and CDR2 from the germline V gene are SGHVS and FQNEAQ. V lost 1 base, J lost 4 bases, and 12 bases stayed unmatched. This CDR3 spans 17 amino acids. DNA of the CDR3: TGTGCCAGCAGCTTAGGGGACAGCGTGCGTCATGGCTATGGCTACACCTTC. It specifies CASSLGDSVRHGYGYTF.

This clonotype appeared a few times. A much larger clone sits a single nucleotide away, making a read error possible. The chain has TRBV12-3 or TRBV12-4 and TRBJ2-2; D may be TRBD2 (5 bases). The CDR3 sequence is 15 residues long. CDR3 protein: CASSLRAVNTGELCF. Here the CDR3 DNA reads TGTGCCAGCAGTTTAAGGGCGGTTAACACCGGGGAGCTGTGTTTT.

The V call is TRBV6-5, the J call TRBJ2-7, with D unclear. CDR3 length: 16 residues. Deletions cut 1 base from V and 0 bases from J, with 13 bases between. Germline CDR1 and CDR2: MNHEY and SVGAGI. The CDR3 here is CASSYYRPPVSYEQYF. CDR3 DNA: TGTGCCAGCAGTTACTACCGACCCCCTGTCTCCTACGAGCAGTACTTC.

The chain carries TRBV7-2 and TRBJ2-1; no firm D call. There are 13 residues in the CDR3. The V end was cut by 3 bases, the J end by 8 bases, with 11 bases between. The germline V gene has CDR1 SGHTA and CDR2 FQGNSA. The CDR3 protein is CASSLERGYEQFF. The CDR3 nucleotides are TGTGCCAGCAGCTTGGAGAGAGGATATGAGCAGTTCTTC.